This entry features one T cell receptor (beta chain) sequence. Between the trimmed V and J ends, which lost 1 base and 4 bases, there was a span of 4 bases. In germline, CDR1 is SGHDN, CDR2 FVKESK. CDR3 length: 12 residues. In the PCR, 60 Vbeta and 13 Jbeta primers were used. Method: immunoSEQ multiplex PCR; TCRdb's copy keeps in-frame clones and lacks some. The sample lists around 150,000 clones, around four fifths occurring once. These data belong to a study of cytomegalovirus exposure and HLA in healthy donors. The chain employs TRBV14 and TRBJ1-1; D is ambiguous. Sequenced: PBMCs. The TCR was taken from a man younger than 35 in good health and CMV-seropositive. For the CDR3, the DNA is TGTGCCAGCAGCCAAGCAGGCACTGAAGCTTTCTTT. Protein: CASSQAGTEAFF. Full variable domain (outside the CDR3, taken from reference TRBV14 and TRBJ1-1): EAGVTQFPSHSVIEKGQTVTLRCDPISGHDNLYWYRRVMGKEIKFLLHFVKESKQDESGMPNNRFLAERTGGTYSTLKVQPAELEDSGVYFCASSQAGTEAFFGQGTRLTVV.